This is a list of T cell receptor beta chains from one sample in a study of CD8 T cell repertoires and HIV-1 epitope variants. Profiling relied on immunoSEQ multiplex PCR, and the TCRdb table lists in-frame clones only, not all of them. The sample has some 5,600 clones; just over 65% are singletons. Their cognate antigens are unknown. The sequenced sample was cultured CD8+ T cells derived from PBMCs. Receptors originate from a male donor with HIV. Each CDR3 is given with its conserved first and last residue. The order of the fields is CDR3 DNA, CDR3 protein, J gene, V gene, D gene, clone size. The D gene is left open where the match is weak. Clone sizes are given selectively: once, few, many, or a class where the clone is expanded.

DNA: TGTGCCAGTAAAATCGGAATGTATAGCAATCAGCCCCAGCATTTT
CDR3: CASKIGMYSNQPQHF
J: TRBJ1-5
V: TRBV19
D: .
size: .

DNA: TGTGCCAGCAGTCCCCCAGGGGGTTCCTACGAGCAGTACTTC
CDR3: CASSPPGGSYEQYF
J: TRBJ2-7
V: TRBV28
D: TRBD1
size: .

DNA: TGTGCCAGTAGTATAGGGGCCCTCCAAAGTGGCCAGAACACTGAAGCTTTCTTT
CDR3: CASSIGALQSGQNTEAFF
J: TRBJ1-1
V: TRBV19
D: .
size: .

DNA: TGTGCCAGCAGCTTCAGAAGCGGGAGTTACAATGAGCAGTTCTTC
CDR3: CASSFRSGSYNEQFF
J: TRBJ2-1
V: TRBV11-3
D: TRBD2
size: .

DNA: TGTGCCAGCAGCGACGGACAAGCTGGAAACACCATATATTTT
CDR3: CASSDGQAGNTIYF
J: TRBJ1-3
V: TRBV28
D: .
size: .

DNA: TGTGCCAGCAGCATACTTAGCGGGAGGGCCGGGGAGCTGTTTTTT
CDR3: CASSILSGRAGELFF
J: TRBJ2-2
V: TRBV7-6
D: TRBD2
size: .

DNA: TGTGCCAGTAGTATGTCGGGACTTTACAATGAGCAGTTCTTC
CDR3: CASSMSGLYNEQFF
J: TRBJ2-1
V: TRBV19
D: .
size: .

DNA: TGTGCCAGCAGCTACCGCGATGATAAACCGCCCTTACCGAGGACCTCCTACGAGCAGTACTTC
CDR3: CASSYRDDKPPLPRTSYEQYF
J: TRBJ2-7
V: TRBV6-7
D: .
size: .

DNA: TGTGCCAGCAGTACCAAGACAGGGTACACAGATACGCAGTATTTT
CDR3: CASSTKTGYTDTQYF
J: TRBJ2-3
V: TRBV28
D: TRBD1
size: once

DNA: TGTGCCAGCAGCCAAGATCGGGGCGGTTCGAACACCGGGGAGCTGTTTTTT
CDR3: CASSQDRGGSNTGELFF
J: TRBJ2-2
V: TRBV4-2
D: .
size: few

DNA: TGTGCCAGCAGCGAAGGGCCCTCCTACGAGCAGTACTTC
CDR3: CASSEGPSYEQYF
J: TRBJ2-7
V: TRBV7-3
D: .
size: few

DNA: TGTGCCAGCAGCTTAAGCGAAAACAGCTATGGCTACACCTTC
CDR3: CASSLSENSYGYTF
J: TRBJ1-2
V: TRBV7-3
D: .
size: .

DNA: TGTGCCAGCAGCTTTGGGGAGTCGAGGGAAAAACTGTTTTTT
CDR3: CASSFGESREKLFF
J: TRBJ1-4
V: TRBV7-9
D: .
size: .

DNA: TGTGCCAGCAGCCAAACCGGAGGGTCTGGCATGAACACTGAAGCTTTCTTT
CDR3: CASSQTGGSGMNTEAFF
J: TRBJ1-1
V: TRBV13
D: .
size: .

DNA: TGTGCCAGCAGCGTAGGGGGGGCCCCCGGGGAGACCCAGTACTTC
CDR3: CASSVGGAPGETQYF
J: TRBJ2-5
V: TRBV9
D: .
size: .

DNA: TGTGCCAGTAGTCGACGCGGGGTCACTGAAGCTTTCTTT
CDR3: CASSRRGVTEAFF
J: TRBJ1-1
V: TRBV19
D: .
size: .

DNA: TGTGCCACTTCGGGAAGTACGACGTCCGATACTGAAGCTTTCTTT
CDR3: CATSGSTTSDTEAFF
J: TRBJ1-1
V: TRBV19
D: .
size: medium-sized

DNA: TGTGCCAGCAGTCTCGGGGGCTCTGGAAACACCATATATTTT
CDR3: CASSLGGSGNTIYF
J: TRBJ1-3
V: TRBV28
D: .
size: .

DNA: TGCGCCAGCAGCTTGGCAGGAGGGGCTAACACCGGGGAGCTGTTTTTT
CDR3: CASSLAGGANTGELFF
J: TRBJ2-2
V: TRBV5-1
D: .
size: once

DNA: TGTGCCAGCAGCTTAACACGGTGGGACGAGCAGTACTTC
CDR3: CASSLTRWDEQYF
J: TRBJ2-7
V: TRBV11-3
D: .
size: .

DNA: TGTGCCACTTCGATCTCTCCTAATTACAATGAGCAGTTCTTC
CDR3: CATSISPNYNEQFF
J: TRBJ2-1
V: TRBV5-8
D: .
size: .

DNA: TGTGCCATCCGTTCGACAGGGGAAAGCTATGGCTACACCTTC
CDR3: CAIRSTGESYGYTF
J: TRBJ1-2
V: TRBV10-3
D: TRBD1
size: .

DNA: TGTGCCAGTACAGGGCATAGCTCCTACAATGAGCAGTTCTTC
CDR3: CASTGHSSYNEQFF
J: TRBJ2-1
V: TRBV9
D: .
size: few

DNA: TGTGCCAGCACCACTTGGGACAGATACGAGCAGTACTTC
CDR3: CASTTWDRYEQYF
J: TRBJ2-7
V: TRBV7-9
D: TRBD1
size: .

DNA: TGTGCCAGCAGCGTAACTGGGAACACCGGGGAGCTGTTTTTT
CDR3: CASSVTGNTGELFF
J: TRBJ2-2
V: TRBV9
D: .
size: .

DNA: TGTGCCAGCAGTCTTGGCGGCCCTCAAGAGACCCAGTACTTC
CDR3: CASSLGGPQETQYF
J: TRBJ2-5
V: TRBV6-6
D: .
size: .

DNA: TGTGCCAGCAGTGAGGCGTTCGGGACAGGGAACGAGCAGTACTTC
CDR3: CASSEAFGTGNEQYF
J: TRBJ2-7
V: TRBV2
D: TRBD1
size: few

DNA: TGTGCCAGCAGTGTCTATAGGGGCCATGAGCAGTTCTTC
CDR3: CASSVYRGHEQFF
J: TRBJ2-1
V: TRBV2
D: .
size: .

DNA: TGTGCCAGCAGTAGCGGGAGGTTATACGAGCAGTACTTC
CDR3: CASSSGRLYEQYF
J: TRBJ2-7
V: TRBV6-5
D: TRBD2
size: few

DNA: TGTGCCAGTAGTATAGGCAACGAAGGCCAGTACTTC
CDR3: CASSIGNEGQYF
J: TRBJ2-5
V: TRBV19
D: .
size: .

DNA: TGTGCCAGCAGTCCCCGGACCGTTGCCTACGAGCAGTACTTC
CDR3: CASSPRTVAYEQYF
J: TRBJ2-7
V: TRBV28
D: .
size: .

DNA: TGTGCCAGTAAGGCAGGGCCCACCTACGAGCAGTACTTC
CDR3: CASKAGPTYEQYF
J: TRBJ2-7
V: TRBV19
D: .
size: .

DNA: TGTGCCACCAGCCGTAGCAGGGAGAACACCGGGGAGCTGTTTTTT
CDR3: CATSRSRENTGELFF
J: TRBJ2-2
V: TRBV15
D: .
size: .

DNA: TGTGCCAGCAGTCACCTAGCGGGGGCCCAAGAGACCCAGTACTTC
CDR3: CASSHLAGAQETQYF
J: TRBJ2-5
V: TRBV6-5
D: TRBD2
size: once

DNA: TGTGCCAGCAGCAAGGGACTAGCGGGAGGGGCCGGGGAGCTGTTTTTT
CDR3: CASSKGLAGGAGELFF
J: TRBJ2-2
V: TRBV7-3
D: TRBD2
size: .

DNA: TGTGCCAGCAGACCGGATTTCAGCGGGGGGGCAGAGACCCAGTACTTC
CDR3: CASRPDFSGGAETQYF
J: TRBJ2-5
V: TRBV5-4
D: TRBD2
size: few

DNA: TGTGCCAGCAGCCCGGGGGACGGGGGTAATGAAAAACTGTTTTTT
CDR3: CASSPGDGGNEKLFF
J: TRBJ1-4
V: TRBV5-4
D: .
size: few

DNA: TGCGCCAGCAGCCACGCACAGGGAGGCCTTCACGAGCAGTACTTC
CDR3: CASSHAQGGLHEQYF
J: TRBJ2-7
V: TRBV4-3
D: .
size: .

DNA: TGTGCCAGTAGTATAACCCTAGCTGCCTACGAGCAGTACTTC
CDR3: CASSITLAAYEQYF
J: TRBJ2-7
V: TRBV19
D: .
size: few

DNA: TGTGCCAGCAGCTCCACTAGCGACTACAATGAGCAGTTCTTC
CDR3: CASSSTSDYNEQFF
J: TRBJ2-1
V: TRBV13
D: TRBD2
size: .

DNA: TGTGCCAGCAGCGTAGGGGGGACTAGCGGCAATGAGCAGTTCTTC
CDR3: CASSVGGTSGNEQFF
J: TRBJ2-1
V: TRBV9
D: TRBD2
size: .

DNA: TGCGCCAGCAGCCAACTAGGACAGGGGAATTCACCCCTCCACTTT
CDR3: CASSQLGQGNSPLHF
J: TRBJ1-6
V: TRBV4-1
D: TRBD1
size: few

DNA: TGTGCCAGCAGGTCGGGGGGAGTCACTGAAGCTTTCTTT
CDR3: CASRSGGVTEAFF
J: TRBJ1-1
V: TRBV6-1
D: .
size: .

DNA: TGTGCCAGCAGCCCCCTTGCGGAGGCCGGGACTAGCGGGAGTGGAAATACGCAGTATTTT
CDR3: CASSPLAEAGTSGSGNTQYF
J: TRBJ2-3
V: TRBV4-2
D: TRBD2
size: .

DNA: TGTGCCAGCAGCCTTAGACAGGGGGCGACGACTAATGAAAAACTGTTTTTT
CDR3: CASSLRQGATTNEKLFF
J: TRBJ1-4
V: TRBV28
D: TRBD1
size: .

DNA: TGTGCCAGCAGTTTATTATGGGGGGGACAGGGGGATAGACAGCATTTT
CDR3: CASSLLWGGQGDRQHF
J: TRBJ1-5
V: TRBV28
D: TRBD1
size: .

DNA: TGTGCCAGCAGTTCCGGACTAGCGGTCAATGAGCAGTTCTTC
CDR3: CASSSGLAVNEQFF
J: TRBJ2-1
V: TRBV28
D: TRBD2
size: once

DNA: TGTGCCAGCAGGCCGGGACAGGCTAATGAAAAACTGTTTTTT
CDR3: CASRPGQANEKLFF
J: TRBJ1-4
V: TRBV6-5
D: TRBD1
size: once

DNA: TGTGCCAGCAGTGGACCGACCTCCTACAATGAGCAGTTCTTC
CDR3: CASSGPTSYNEQFF
J: TRBJ2-1
V: TRBV2
D: .
size: .

DNA: TGTGCCAGTGCGTTAGGGATGGGCACTGAAGCTTTCTTT
CDR3: CASALGMGTEAFF
J: TRBJ1-1
V: TRBV19
D: .
size: .

DNA: TGTGCCCGAACGACAGGGGGGGGCTACACCTTC
CDR3: CARTTGGGYTF
J: TRBJ1-2
V: TRBV30
D: TRBD1
size: .

DNA: TGTGCCAGCAGTCGGACTAGCGGGAGTACCGGGGAGCTGTTTTTT
CDR3: CASSRTSGSTGELFF
J: TRBJ2-2
V: TRBV16
D: TRBD2
size: once

DNA: TGTGCCAGCAGACCAGCTATCACAGGATATGGCTACACCTTC
CDR3: CASRPAITGYGYTF
J: TRBJ1-2
V: TRBV27
D: .
size: few

DNA: TGTGCCAGCAGCCGACTAGCGGACACCGGGGAGCTGTTTTTT
CDR3: CASSRLADTGELFF
J: TRBJ2-2
V: TRBV7-3
D: TRBD2
size: .